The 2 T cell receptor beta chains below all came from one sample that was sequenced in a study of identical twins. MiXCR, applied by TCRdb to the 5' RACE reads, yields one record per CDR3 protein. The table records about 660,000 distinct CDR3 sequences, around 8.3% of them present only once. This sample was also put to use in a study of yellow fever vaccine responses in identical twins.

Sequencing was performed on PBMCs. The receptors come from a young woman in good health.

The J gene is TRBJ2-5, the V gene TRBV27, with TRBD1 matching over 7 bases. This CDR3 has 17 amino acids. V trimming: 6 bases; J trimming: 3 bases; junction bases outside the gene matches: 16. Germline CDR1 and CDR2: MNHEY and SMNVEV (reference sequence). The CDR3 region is CASRPTRTTGIKETQYF. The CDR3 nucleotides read TGTGCCAGCAGACCGACCCGGACGACAGGGATTAAAGAGACCCAGTACTTC.

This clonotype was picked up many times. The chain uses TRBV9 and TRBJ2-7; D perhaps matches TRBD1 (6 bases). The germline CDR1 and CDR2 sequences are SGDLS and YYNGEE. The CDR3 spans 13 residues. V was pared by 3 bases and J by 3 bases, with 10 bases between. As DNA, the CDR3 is TGTGCCAGCAGCGCTGGACAGTTCTACGAGCAGTACTTC. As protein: CASSAGQFYEQYF. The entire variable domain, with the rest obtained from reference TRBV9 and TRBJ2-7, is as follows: DSGVTQTPKHLITATGQRVTLRCSPRSGDLSVYWYQQSLDQGLQFLIQYYNGEERAKGNILERFSAQQFPDLHSELNLSSLELGDSALYFCASSAGQFYEQYFGPGTRLTVT.